The 31 T cell receptor beta chains given below trace back to one sample, sequenced in a study of monozygotic twins with inflammatory bowel disease (dated by TCRdb to about 2019). The library was produced with 5' RACE. Sequenced on an Illumina HiSeq 2500. TCRdb reprocessed the reads, and each CDR3 protein sequence is entered once, without DNA. The table for this sample lists approximately 400,000 distinct CDR3 sequences. 2% to 3% of the sample lies in the top ten. The sequencing input was blood. Receptors originate from a human donor with ulcerative colitis or Crohn's disease, or a healthy co-twin of an affected twin (not recorded which).

The chain couples TRBV2 to TRBJ2-1. The length of the CDR3 is 16 residues. Germline V gives CDR1 SNHLY, CDR2 FYNNEI. The CDR3 sequence: CASSESDWPTSNEQFF.

The gene calls are TRBV6-6 and TRBJ1-1; TCRdb's D gene call, TRBD1, goes unchecked for lack of DNA. This CDR3 comprises 14 residues. Germline CDR1 is MNHNY and CDR2 is SVGAGI (reference sequence). Here the CDR3 reads CASIRRTENAEAFF.

The chain combines TRBV15 with TRBJ2-1. From germline, CDR1 is LNHNV and CDR2 YYDKDF (reference sequence). The CDR3 consists of 19 residues. CDR3 loop: CATSRGIRSEEATYNEQFF.

This rearrangement joins TRBV4-1 to TRBJ2-7; without DNA, the TCRdb call of TRBD1 cannot be checked. This CDR3 is 12 amino acids long. CDR1 and CDR2 from the germline V gene are MGHRA and YSYEKL. The CDR3 region is CASSQPQGSPYF.

The chain carries TRBV5-1 and TRBJ2-5; no DNA is available, so the TRBD1 call from TCRdb remains unchecked. CDR1 is SGHRS, CDR2 YFSETQ, per germline. The CDR3 spans 14 residues. The CDR3 loop is CASSLDPHQETQYF.

V and J are TRBV5-1 and TRBJ1-1; TCRdb calls TRBD1, which cannot be checked without DNA. Germline loops: CDR1 SGHRS, CDR2 YFSETQ. The CDR3 totals 13 residues. CDR3 sequence: CASSSPGVGEAFF.

This chain joins TRBV5-5 and TRBJ1-4; the TRBD1 assignment by TCRdb is unverifiable without DNA. Germline assignment: CDR1 SGHKS and CDR2 YYEKEE (reference sequence). The CDR3 has 16 amino acids. CDR3 sequence: CASSRTPGRSNEKLFF. Looking up the rest from reference TRBV5-5 and TRBJ1-4 gives the full variable domain: DAGVTQSPTHLIKTRGQQVTLRCSPISGHKSVSWYQQVLGQGPQFIFQYYEKEERGRGNFPDRFSARQFPNYSSELNVNALLLGDSALYLCASSRTPGRSNEKLFFGSGTQLSVL.

The chain has TRBV6-6 and TRBJ2-2. The germline gives CDR1 MNHNY, CDR2 SVGAGI (reference sequence). CDR3 length: 13 residues. The CDR3 sequence: CASRFQHTGELFF.

V gene TRBV5-1 combines with J gene TRBJ2-6; TCRdb's D gene call, TRBD2, goes unchecked for lack of DNA. CDR3 size: 16 residues. Germline CDR1 and CDR2: SGHRS and YFSETQ. CDR3 loop: CASREGQFSGANVLTF.

This chain links TRBV9 with TRBJ2-7; absent DNA, TCRdb's TRBD1 call cannot be checked. The germline CDR1 and CDR2 sequences are SGDLS and YYNGEE. This CDR3 contains 16 residues. The CDR3: CASSVGPGSSSYERYF.

The chain couples TRBV4-1 to TRBJ2-3. Germline CDR1 reads MGHRA; CDR2 reads YSYEKL. The CDR3 runs to 16 residues. The CDR3 protein is CASSQERVLTTDTQYF.

V gene TRBV20-1 combines with J gene TRBJ2-1; the D call from TCRdb, TRBD2, cannot be confirmed without DNA. Germline V lookup: CDR1 DFQATT, CDR2 SNEGSKA (reference sequence). This CDR3 contains 15 residues. This CDR3 reads CSALTSLPTYNEQFF.

V is TRBV20-1 and J is TRBJ1-4. Germline CDR1 and CDR2: DFQATT and SNEGSKA (reference sequence). The CDR3 is made up of 17 amino acids. CDR3 protein: CSARDLSRQGDNEKLFF.

The V and J genes are TRBV6-2 or TRBV6-3 and TRBJ2-1; TCRdb lists TRBD1, though no DNA is available to test this call. This CDR3 contains 13 residues. Germline CDR1 and CDR2: MNHEY and SVGEGT. The CDR3 loop reads CASSSQGRREQFF.

Here the CDR3 reads CASSLSGTVYNEQFF. This chain joins TRBV7-3 and TRBJ2-1; TCRdb reports TRBD1, a call that lacks DNA to check it against. CDR1 and CDR2 (germline): SGHTA, FQGTGA. This CDR3 comprises 15 residues.

The genes are TRBV3-1 and TRBJ1-1; TCRdb selects TRBD1, and the lack of DNA leaves this call unchecked. Per germline, CDR1 LGHDT and CDR2 YNNKEL (reference sequence). The CDR3 covers 14 residues. The CDR3 loop reads CASSQDFRATEAFF.

This chain joins TRBV5-1 and TRBJ2-7. The CDR3 extends over 14 amino acids. Germline loops: CDR1 SGHRS, CDR2 YFSETQ. CDR3 in amino acids: CASSLSTDSYEQYF.

The chain is built from TRBV6-2 or TRBV6-3 and TRBJ2-5; there is no DNA to check the TCRdb D call of TRBD2. CDR1 and CDR2 (germline): MNHEY, SVGEGT. This CDR3 spans 16 amino acids. CDR3 protein: CASSYRRGRLEETQYF.

The V gene is TRBV28, the J gene TRBJ2-1; TCRdb lists TRBD1, though no DNA is available to test this call. The CDR3 covers 16 residues. The germline gives CDR1 MDHEN, CDR2 SYDVKM. The CDR3 is CATEPSQGVSYNEQFF.

The rearrangement joins TRBV2 to TRBJ1-3. The CDR3 has 14 amino acids. Germline lookup yields CDR1 SNHLY and CDR2 FYNNEI. CDR3 loop: CASSPPPSGNTIYF.

The chain joins TRBV12-3 or TRBV12-4 to TRBJ2-7; with no DNA, the TCRdb D assignment of TRBD2 cannot be verified. The CDR3 runs to 15 residues. This CDR3 is CASSLGPLQGYEQYF.

The gene calls are TRBV18 and TRBJ1-1; TCRdb lists TRBD1, though no DNA is available to test this call. The CDR3 is 13 residues long. Germline CDR1 and CDR2: KGHSH and LQKENI. CDR3 protein: CASSPDRATEAFF.

The chain carries TRBV12-3 or TRBV12-4 and TRBJ1-1. This CDR3 is built from 13 residues. The CDR3 reads CASSFKVAPEAFF.

The chain has TRBV10-2 and TRBJ1-2; TCRdb designates TRBD1, a call that cannot be tested without DNA. Germline values: CDR1 WSHSY, CDR2 SAAADI. The CDR3 has 13 amino acids. This CDR3 is CASSGQSFYGYTF.

The V call is TRBV7-2, the J call TRBJ2-2. This CDR3 is built from 15 residues. Germline V CDR1 and CDR2: SGHTA, FQGNSA. CDR3 region: CASSLGRTGTGELFF.

The chain links TRBV20-1 to TRBJ2-2; TCRdb's D gene call, TRBD2, goes unchecked for lack of DNA. Germline V gene data show CDR1 as DFQATT and CDR2 as SNEGSKA (reference sequence). This CDR3 comprises 15 residues. The CDR3: CSAASIAGGPGELFF.

CDR3: CASSSLQGTGGAMSEKLFF. J is TRBJ1-4 and V is TRBV7-6; no DNA is available, so the TRBD1 call from TCRdb remains unchecked. The V gene's germline CDR1 is SGHVS and CDR2 FNYEAQ. CDR3 length equals 19 residues.

The CDR3 protein is CSAIHSLNYGYTF. The genes are TRBV20-1 and TRBJ1-2. There are 13 residues in the CDR3. Germline V gives CDR1 DFQATT, CDR2 SNEGSKA (reference sequence).

The CDR3 here is CASSPFGTGLAGGPHEQYF. The chain uses TRBV18 and TRBJ2-7; the TRBD2 assignment by TCRdb is unverifiable without DNA. Looked up from germline, CDR1 is KGHSH and CDR2 is LQKENI. CDR3 length: 19 residues. The whole variable domain, remainder taken from reference TRBV18 and TRBJ2-7, is NAGVMQNPRHLVRRRGQEARLRCSPMKGHSHVYWYRQLPEEGLKFMVYLQKENIIDESGMPKERFSAEFPKEGPSILRIQQVVRGDSAAYFCASSPFGTGLAGGPHEQYFGPGTRLTVT.

This chain joins TRBV11-2 and TRBJ2-3; TCRdb gives TRBD2 as the D gene, but with no DNA this cannot be confirmed. The germline V gene encodes CDR1 SGHAT and CDR2 FQNNGV. CDR3 length: 14 amino acids. The CDR3 reads CASSLGEGADTQYF.

This sequence joins TRBV7-2 and TRBJ2-7; TCRdb indicates TRBD2, and absent DNA this call remains unverified. This CDR3 has 14 residues. Germline-derived CDR1 and CDR2 are SGHTA and FQGNSA. The CDR3 loop is CASKRAGEFYEQYF.